The source of this T cell receptor beta chain is a study of T cells in localized non-small cell lung cancer. Findings and limits, study-wide: Appearing in adjacent lung were a median about 57 of the top 100 tumor clones. Uninvolved adjacent lung, not tumor, had the highest T cell clonality. Heterogeneity within the tumor remains possible, as just one region underwent sequencing.

Assay used: immunoSEQ multiplex PCR; TCRdb lists only in-frame clones, some missing. The sample lists about 24,000 clones, approximately 90% seen once, with about 9.5% in the top ten. This clone was detected once. Its antigen is currently unknown. The CDR3 consists of 19 residues. The trim removed 3 bases at V and 3 bases at J, leaving 14 bases unmatched. The germline V gene encodes CDR1 MGHRA and CDR2 YSYEKL. The gene calls are TRBV4-1 and TRBJ2-7; the match to TRBD2 covers 13 bases. Material: peripheral blood mononuclear cells, obtained before any cancer treatment. This clonotype originated in a woman aged 35 to 70 with stage III lung adenocarcinoma. Here the CDR3 reads CASSQRVGGLAGKGYEQYF. CDR3 bases: TGCGCCAGCAGCCAGAGGGTCGGGGGACTAGCGGGAAAGGGCTACGAGCAGTACTTC.